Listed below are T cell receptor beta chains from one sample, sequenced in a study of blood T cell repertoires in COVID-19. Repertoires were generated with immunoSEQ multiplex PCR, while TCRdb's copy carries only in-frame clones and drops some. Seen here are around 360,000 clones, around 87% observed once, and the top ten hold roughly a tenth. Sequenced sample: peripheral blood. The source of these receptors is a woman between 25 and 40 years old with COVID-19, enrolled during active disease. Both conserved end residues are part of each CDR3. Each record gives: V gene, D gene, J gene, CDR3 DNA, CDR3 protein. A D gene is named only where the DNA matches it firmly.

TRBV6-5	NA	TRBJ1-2	TGTGCCAGCAGTCTCCAGATTAACTATGGCTACACCTTC	CASSLQINYGYTF
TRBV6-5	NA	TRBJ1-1	TGTGCCAGCAGGCCCGGTGGGACAATGAACACTGAAGCTTTCTTT	CASRPGGTMNTEAFF
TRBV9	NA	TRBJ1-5	TGTGCCAGCAGCGTAGAAAGGGATTCGGGGGACGGACGATATAGCAATCAGCCCCAGCATTTT	CASSVERDSGDGRYSNQPQHF
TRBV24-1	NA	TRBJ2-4	TGTGCCACGAACCACGGGCGGGTCAAAAACATTCAGTACTTC	CATNHGRVKNIQYF
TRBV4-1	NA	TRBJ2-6	TGCGCCAGCAGCTTACCAGGGCGCTCTGGGGCCAACGTCCTGACTTTC	CASSLPGRSGANVLTF
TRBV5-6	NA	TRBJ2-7	TGTGCCAGCAGCGTGCGCCGGACAGCGACCTACGAGCAGTACTTC	CASSVRRTATYEQYF
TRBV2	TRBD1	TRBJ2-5	TGTGCCAGCACCCGGGACAGGGGCTCCCAAGAGACCCAGTACTTC	CASTRDRGSQETQYF
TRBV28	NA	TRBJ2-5	TGTGCCAGCAGTTTTTTGGCGGGCCCTCAAGAGACCCAGTACTTC	CASSFLAGPQETQYF
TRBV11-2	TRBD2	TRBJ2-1	TGTGCCAGCAGCTGGGGCGGGAGGGGAGATGAGCAGTTCTTC	CASSWGGRGDEQFF
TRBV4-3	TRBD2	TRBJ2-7	TGCGCCAGCAGCCAAGAACAGACTAGCGTCTCCTACGAGCAGTACTTC	CASSQEQTSVSYEQYF
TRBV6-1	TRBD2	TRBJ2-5	TGTGCCAGCAGTGAAGTGACTAGCGGGGGACAAGAGACCCAGTACTTC	CASSEVTSGGQETQYF